The 15 T cell receptor beta chains below were found in one sample sequenced in a study of a mutant IDH1 vaccine in newly diagnosed glioma. The sample's time point: baseline, week 1 (first vaccination visit). Treatment denoted: pre-vaccination baseline after standard-of-care therapy. Method: immunoSEQ multiplex PCR; TCRdb's copy keeps in-frame clones and lacks some. The table has approximately 54,000 clones, around 80% seen once. Sequences were derived from PBMCs, sampled from a glioma patient treated with radiotherapy, temozolomide or both. All receptors come from a man aged 18-30 years with glioma.

This sequence joins TRBV18 and TRBJ1-1; 7 nucleotides agree with TRBD1. Trimming took 3 bases from V and 7 from J; bases not matched to a gene: 11. Germline V lookup: CDR1 KGHSH, CDR2 LQKENI. The CDR3 runs to 15 residues. CDR3 DNA sequence: TGTGCCAGCTCACCCCTTTCGGGGGACAGAGTTGAAGCTTTCTTT. Amino acids: CASSPLSGDRVEAFF. Based on the CDR3 plus reference TRBV18 and TRBJ1-1, the full variable domain is NAGVMQNPRHLVRRRGQEARLRCSPMKGHSHVYWYRQLPEEGLKFMVYLQKENIIDESGMPKERFSAEFPKEGPSILRIQQVVRGDSAAYFCASSPLSGDRVEAFFGQGTRLTVV.

The chain combines TRBV19 with TRBJ2-5; the match to TRBD1 covers 8 bases. The CDR3 runs to 14 residues. V shed 4 bases and J 0 bases; nucleotides not matched to a gene: 1. Germline CDR1 is LNHDA and CDR2 is SQIVND (reference sequence). The CDR3 sequence is CASSRDRYQETQYF. The CDR3 region has the DNA TGTGCCAGTAGTAGGGACAGGTACCAAGAGACCCAGTACTTC.

This chain uses TRBV6-4 with TRBJ2-3; 10 bases match TRBD2. Germline CDR1 and CDR2: MRHNA and SNTAGT. This CDR3 comprises 15 residues. V was clipped by 6 bases and J by 2 bases; unmatched bases: 5. CDR3 protein: CASRAGTSDTDTQYF. The CDR3 nucleotides read TGTGCCAGCAGAGCCGGGACTAGCGACACAGATACGCAGTATTTT.

V is TRBV9 and J is TRBJ1-4; 7 bases line up with TRBD1. CDR3 length: 15 residues. Per germline, CDR1 SGDLS and CDR2 YYNGEE. V was pared by 4 bases and J by 4 bases, with 7 bases of the junction left unmatched. The CDR3 bases are TGTGCCAGCAGCCTCGGGACAGTTTATAATGAAAAACTGTTTTTT. Amino acids: CASSLGTVYNEKLFF.

This chain connects TRBV5-1 to TRBJ1-4; 8 bases line up with TRBD1. The germline gives CDR1 SGHRS, CDR2 YFSETQ. Unmatched junction bases numbered 12, after V lost 2 bases and J lost 0 bases. The CDR3 is made up of 19 amino acids. The DNA of the CDR3 is TGCGCCAGCAGCTTTGCAGGACAGGGAGAGGGGTCAACTAATGAAAAACTGTTTTTT. This gives the protein CASSFAGQGEGSTNEKLFF.

The chain recombines TRBV19 with TRBJ1-2; 7 bases are a match to TRBD1. The germline gives CDR1 LNHDA, CDR2 SQIVND (reference sequence). The CDR3 has 16 amino acids. J gave up 7 bases and V 2 bases, and 13 bases lay outside the gene matches. Written as DNA, the CDR3 is TGTGCCAGTAGTATATACACAGGGGTTAAAATAAGTGGCTACACCTTC. Translated, it gives CASSIYTGVKISGYTF.

The chain joins TRBV6-5 to TRBJ1-5, with D unclear. Germline V CDR1 and CDR2: MNHEY, SVGAGI. With 3 bases removed from V and 11 bases from J, the gap between germline ends came to 14 bases. This CDR3 is 13 amino acids long. The CDR3 protein is CASSYSPSGAQHF. CDR3 bases: TGTGCCAGCAGTTATTCCCCCTCCGGGGCCCAGCATTTT.

The chain has TRBV6-5 and TRBJ1-2, with TRBD1 as a possible D gene (6 bases). The V end was cut by 6 bases, the J end by 1 base, with 9 bases between. Germline V gives CDR1 MNHEY, CDR2 SVGAGI. There are 13 residues in the CDR3. CDR3 nucleotide sequence: TGTGCCAGCAGCAAGGACAGTAACTATGGCTACACCTTC. Translated, it gives CASSKDSNYGYTF.

The V and J genes are TRBV5-1 and TRBJ1-4, with a weak D call TRBD1 (5 bases). Germline CDR1 and CDR2: SGHRS and YFSETQ. V dropped 0 bases and J dropped 6 bases, with 9 bases sitting between them. The CDR3 spans 14 residues. CDR3 nucleotide sequence: TGCGCCAGCAGCTTGGATCTAGGGGATGAAAAACTGTTTTTT. As protein: CASSLDLGDEKLFF.

The chain joins TRBV27 to TRBJ1-1, with no clear D. Germline V lookup: CDR1 MNHEY, CDR2 SMNVEV (reference sequence). Trimming left V 5 bases short and J 5 bases short, with 18 bases between. The CDR3 length is 15 residues. The chain's CDR3 is CASSDDRVLGTEAFF. CDR3 in DNA: TGTGCCAGCAGTGACGATCGTGTCTTGGGGACTGAAGCTTTCTTT.

There are a few counts of this clone. The V gene is TRBV30, the J gene TRBJ1-1; D not resolved. CDR1 is GTSNPN, CDR2 SVGIG, per germline (reference sequence). The V and J ends lost 2 bases and 4 bases respectively, with 5 bases between them. This CDR3 has 11 amino acids. The CDR3 DNA sequence: TGTGCCTGGAGTTTTTCCACTGAAGCTTTCTTT. It encodes CAWSFSTEAFF.

The chain recombines TRBV10-3 with TRBJ1-1; D uncertain. The CDR3 totals 14 residues. Trimming cost V 3 bases and J 0 bases, with 8 bases left between them. Germline assignment: CDR1 ENHRY and CDR2 SYGVKD. The CDR3 is CAISEGAMNTEAFF. CDR3 coding DNA: TGTGCCATCAGTGAAGGAGCTATGAACACTGAAGCTTTCTTT.

Comments on this clone: A junction boundary mismatches the germline segment, possibly from a read error. The chain carries TRBV2 and TRBJ1-3; D gene uncertain. This CDR3 contains 12 residues. CDR1 SNHLY and CDR2 FYNNEI come from the germline V gene. CDR3 nucleotide sequence: TGTGCCAGCAGTGCGGAGAGGAACACCGTATATTTT. This codes for CASSAERNTVYF.

The chain recombines TRBV7-9 with TRBJ2-7; 8 positions match TRBD1. The junction had 3 bases not matched to a gene; V was cut back by 8 bases and J by 0 bases. Germline assignment: CDR1 SEHNR and CDR2 FQNEAQ (reference sequence). This CDR3 has 13 amino acids. In DNA, the CDR3 is TGTGCCAGCGGACAGGGAAGCTCCTACGAGCAGTACTTC. It yields the protein CASGQGSSYEQYF.

The chain has TRBV10-3 and TRBJ2-2; the D gene is possibly TRBD2 (6 bases). The germline CDR1 and CDR2 sequences are ENHRY and SYGVKD. Between the trimmed V and J ends, which lost 8 bases and 2 bases, there was a span of 15 bases. The length of the CDR3 is 15 residues. CDR3 residues: CAISGGVGNTGELFF. In DNA, the CDR3 is TGTGCCATCTCCGGGGGAGTGGGAAACACCGGGGAGCTGTTTTTT.